These 20 T cell receptor beta chains were all obtained from the same sample, sequenced in a study of CD8+ T cells in alopecia areata. cDNA reverse transcribed from extracted RNA served as the sequencing template. Assay used: immunoSEQ multiplex PCR; TCRdb lists only in-frame clones, some missing. The data show 200,000 or so clones, 57% seen once. The material sequenced was CD4+ T cells sorted from blood, taken at week 0. These receptors all stem from a human donor with alopecia areata.

This clone was seen only a few times. The V and J genes are TRBV29-1 and TRBJ1-1, with D possibly being TRBD1 (5 bases). V was cut by 1 base and J by 1 base, with 13 bases left in between. The CDR3 runs 15 residues. Germline V CDR1 and CDR2: SQVTM, ANQGSEA. In nucleotides, the CDR3 is TGCAGCGTTGAAGTAGGGAGGGGACCGAACACTGAAGCTTTCTTT. This translates into CSVEVGRGPNTEAFF. Combining the CDR3 with reference TRBV29-1 and TRBJ1-1 gives the whole variable domain SAVISQKPSRDICQRGTSLTIQCQVDSQVTMMFWYRQQPGQSLTLIATANQGSEATYESGFVIDKFPISRPNLTFSTLTVSNMSPEDSSIYLCSVEVGRGPNTEAFFGQGTRLTVV.

This clone appeared a few times. This rearrangement joins TRBV29-1 to TRBJ2-3, with 7 nucleotides matching TRBD2. This CDR3 has 14 amino acids. The germline gives CDR1 SQVTM, CDR2 ANQGSEA. The trim removed 7 bases at V and 4 bases at J, leaving 11 bases unmatched. The CDR3 spells CSGKVGGSSDTQYF. CDR3 in DNA: TGCAGCGGGAAGGTGGGCGGGAGTTCAGATACGCAGTATTTT.

There are a few counts of this clone. The gene calls are TRBV9 and TRBJ1-4; 7 bases line up with TRBD1. The CDR3 has 15 amino acids. The junction had 6 bases not matched to a gene; V was cut back by 0 bases and J by 7 bases. Germline values: CDR1 SGDLS, CDR2 YYNGEE. CDR3 DNA sequence: TGTGCCAGCAGCGTAGGACAGGGTGAGATTGAAAAACTGTTTTTT. This codes for CASSVGQGEIEKLFF.

This chain joins TRBV7-2 and TRBJ1-1; possibly TRBD1 for D (5 bases). The V gene's germline CDR1 is SGHTA and CDR2 FQGNSA. Deletions cut 2 bases from V and 3 bases from J, with 16 bases between. CDR3 length: 16 residues. CDR3 in DNA: TGTGCCAGCAGCTTAAATGTCCCAGGGTGGGACACTGAAGCTTTCTTT. Its translation: CASSLNVPGWDTEAFF.

This clone was picked up a small number of times. V usage is TRBV6-5 and J usage is TRBJ2-1; D tentatively reads TRBD1 or TRBD2 (5 bases each). V was shortened by 6 bases and J by 5 bases, with 17 bases between the two germline ends. Per the germline V gene, CDR1 is MNHEY and CDR2 is SVGAGI. CDR3 length: 15 residues. CDR3 sequence: CASRAIPGPHNEQFF. The CDR3, as DNA: TGTGCCAGCAGAGCCATCCCGGGGCCCCACAATGAGCAGTTCTTC.

The chain employs TRBV6-5 and TRBJ1-1; 7 bases fit TRBD1. V lost 2 bases, J lost 11 bases, and 14 bases stayed unmatched. CDR3 length equals 15 residues. CDR1 and CDR2 (germline): MNHEY, SVGAGI. The CDR3 protein is CASSYQEEGASKAFF. Here the CDR3 DNA reads TGTGCCAGCAGTTACCAAGAAGAGGGGGCCAGTAAGGCTTTCTTT.

The chain recombines TRBV7-3 with TRBJ1-2; 10 bases fit TRBD1. The CDR3 totals 15 residues. Germline assignment: CDR1 SGHTA and CDR2 FQGTGA. V shed 5 bases and J 2 bases; nucleotides not matched to a gene: 5. The CDR3 DNA is TGTGCCAGCAGCAACCCGGACAGGGGGAACTATGGCTACACCTTC. Protein: CASSNPDRGNYGYTF.

The J gene is TRBJ1-2, the V gene TRBV19, with no clear D. Germline-derived CDR1 and CDR2 are LNHDA and SQIVND (reference sequence). V dropped 5 bases and J dropped 8 bases, with 12 bases sitting between them. This CDR3 comprises 12 residues. CDR3 loop: CASSPRTFGYTF. The CDR3 DNA reads TGTGCCAGTAGTCCGAGGACGTTCGGCTACACCTTC.

Worth noting for this clone: The junction differs from germline at one of its ends, possibly a read error. This chain links TRBV29-1 with TRBJ2-5, with D possibly being TRBD2 (6 bases). This CDR3 has 12 residues. CDR1 and CDR2 (germline): SQVTM, ANQGSEA. In DNA form, the CDR3 reads TGCAGCGTTGAAAGGGCGACGGGAGATTTGGACTTC. It encodes CSVERATGDLDF.

The genes are TRBV6-5 and TRBJ2-7; the match to TRBD1 covers 7 bases. CDR1 is MNHEY and CDR2 is SVGAGI in the germline V gene. V shed 2 bases and J 3 bases; nucleotides not matched to a gene: 4. The CDR3 sequence is 14 residues long. Written as DNA, the CDR3 is TGTGCCAGCAGTTACCGGGACAGTGACTACGAGCAGTACTTC. Translated: CASSYRDSDYEQYF.

This clone was counted between two and nine times. The rearrangement joins TRBV4-1 to TRBJ2-6; 7 nucleotides align to TRBD1. CDR3 size: 17 residues. Germline CDR1 reads MGHRA; CDR2 reads YSYEKL. J gave up 0 bases and V 4 bases, and 6 bases lay outside the gene matches. The CDR3 region is CASSPGQAYSGANVLTF. In DNA, the CDR3 is TGCGCCAGCAGCCCAGGACAGGCCTACTCTGGGGCCAACGTCCTGACTTTC.

This clone occurred once. This rearrangement joins TRBV5-1 to TRBJ2-5; D is perhaps TRBD1 (5 bases). This CDR3 has 14 residues. Trimming left V 4 bases short and J 4 bases short, with 14 bases between. Germline V gene sequence: CDR1 SGHRS, CDR2 YFSETQ. CDR3 in DNA: TGCGCCAGCAGCCACCAAGGGGTTGGAGAGACCCAGTACTTC. This translates into CASSHQGVGETQYF.

J is TRBJ2-1 and V is TRBV4-1, with D perhaps being TRBD1 or TRBD2 (5 bases each). The CDR3 is 15 residues long. The V and J ends lost 1 base and 9 bases respectively, with 16 bases between them. Germline lookup yields CDR1 MGHRA and CDR2 YSYEKL. Here the CDR3 reads CASSQVLGATTEQFF. The CDR3 region has the DNA TGCGCCAGCAGCCAAGTACTAGGGGCCACGACTGAGCAGTTCTTC.

This chain joins TRBV5-1 and TRBJ2-5; 9 positions match TRBD1. From germline, CDR1 is SGHRS and CDR2 YFSETQ. This CDR3 has 14 amino acids. J gave up 5 bases and V 4 bases, and 6 bases lay outside the gene matches. In DNA form, the CDR3 reads TGCGCCAGCAGCCCGTGGACAGGGGACGAGACCCAGTACTTC. It is translated as CASSPWTGDETQYF.

This clone has a single count. The chain has TRBV29-1 and TRBJ1-1, with 7 bases aligning to TRBD1. The V gene end was trimmed by 1 base and the J gene end by 4 bases; junction bases not matched to a gene: 9. The CDR3 extends over 15 amino acids. CDR1 is SQVTM and CDR2 is ANQGSEA in the germline V gene. CDR3 DNA sequence: TGCAGCGTTGAAGGCTTTGACAGGGAAGGCACTGAAGCTTTCTTT. Protein sequence: CSVEGFDREGTEAFF.

The chain recombines TRBV5-4 with TRBJ1-2; D is undetermined. The V gene's germline CDR1 is SGHNT and CDR2 YYREEE (reference sequence). Between the trimmed V and J ends, which lost 2 bases and 4 bases, there was a span of 12 bases. This CDR3 is 14 amino acids long. The DNA for the CDR3 is TGTGCCAGCAGCTTAAGAATAAAGGGCTATGGCTACACCTTC. It yields the protein CASSLRIKGYGYTF.

The chain recombines TRBV29-1 with TRBJ1-5, with 9 bases lining up with TRBD1. The CDR3 totals 13 residues. Germline V gives CDR1 SQVTM, CDR2 ANQGSEA. Germline trimming cut 4 bases from V and 2 bases from J; bases unmatched to any gene: 0. In nucleotides, the CDR3 is TGCAGCGTTGGGACAGGGGGCAATCAGCCCCAGCATTTT. Residues: CSVGTGGNQPQHF.

There are a few counts of this clone. The chain joins TRBV7-8 to TRBJ1-4; no clear D gene. CDR3 size: 16 residues. The germline CDR1 and CDR2 sequences are SGHVS and FQNEAQ. V lost 5 bases to trimming and J lost 0 bases, with 13 bases between them. CDR3 residues: CASSPVFGSTNEKLFF. As DNA, the CDR3 is TGTGCCAGCAGCCCAGTTTTCGGGTCAACTAATGAAAAACTGTTTTTT.

The CDR3 DNA follows: TGCAGCGTTGCCCTAACGACTAGCGGCTACGAGCAGTACTTC. This gives the protein CSVALTTSGYEQYF. This chain connects TRBV29-1 to TRBJ2-7; 9 positions agree with TRBD2. CDR1 and CDR2 from the germline V gene are SQVTM and ANQGSEA. After removal of 4 bases from V and 3 bases from J, the junction contained 7 bases not matched to a gene. The CDR3 is made up of 14 amino acids.

This clone came up a few times. V is TRBV25-1 and J is TRBJ2-1; 9 positions match TRBD1. Germline V lookup: CDR1 MGHDK, CDR2 SYGVNS. With 6 bases clipped from V and 5 bases from J, the junction kept 8 bases outside the gene matches. The CDR3 spans 15 residues. The DNA of the CDR3 is TGTGCCAGCAGAGCAACGGGACAGGGAAACAATGAGCAGTTCTTC. It translates to CASRATGQGNNEQFF.